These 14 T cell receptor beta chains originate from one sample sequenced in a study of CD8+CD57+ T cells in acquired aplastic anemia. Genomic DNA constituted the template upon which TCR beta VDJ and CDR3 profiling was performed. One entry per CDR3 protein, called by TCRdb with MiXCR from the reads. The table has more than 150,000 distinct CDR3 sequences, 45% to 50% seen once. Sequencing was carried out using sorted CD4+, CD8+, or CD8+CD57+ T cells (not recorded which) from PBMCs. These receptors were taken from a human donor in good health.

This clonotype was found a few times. CDR3 DNA: TGCAGTGCTACTACTTCCAATGAGCAGTTCTTC. Translating it yields CSATTSNEQFF. V is TRBV20-1 and J is TRBJ2-1; D is unclear. This CDR3 is 11 amino acids long. V was clipped by 4 bases and J by 6 bases, with 7 bases between them. In germline, CDR1 is DFQATT, CDR2 SNEGSKA (reference sequence).

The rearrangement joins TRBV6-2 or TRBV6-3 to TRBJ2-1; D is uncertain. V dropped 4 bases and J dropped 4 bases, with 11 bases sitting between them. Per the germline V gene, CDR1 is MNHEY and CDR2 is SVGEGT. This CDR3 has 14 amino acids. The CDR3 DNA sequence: TGTGCCAGCAGTTCTATCACAGTTTACAATGAGCAGTTCTTC. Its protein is CASSSITVYNEQFF.

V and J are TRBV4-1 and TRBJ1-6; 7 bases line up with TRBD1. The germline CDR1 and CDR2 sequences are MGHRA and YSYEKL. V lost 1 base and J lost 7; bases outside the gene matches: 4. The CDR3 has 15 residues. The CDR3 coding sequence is TGCGCCAGCAGCCAAGCTCGGGACAGCAATTCACCCCTCCACTTT. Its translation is CASSQARDSNSPLHF.

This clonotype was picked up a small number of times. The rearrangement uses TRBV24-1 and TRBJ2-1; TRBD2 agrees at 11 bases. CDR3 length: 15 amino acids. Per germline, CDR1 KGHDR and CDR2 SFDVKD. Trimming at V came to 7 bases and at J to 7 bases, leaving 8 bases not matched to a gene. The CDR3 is CATRLVAGGWNEQFF. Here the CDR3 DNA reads TGTGCCACCAGGCTCGTAGCGGGAGGGTGGAATGAGCAGTTCTTC.

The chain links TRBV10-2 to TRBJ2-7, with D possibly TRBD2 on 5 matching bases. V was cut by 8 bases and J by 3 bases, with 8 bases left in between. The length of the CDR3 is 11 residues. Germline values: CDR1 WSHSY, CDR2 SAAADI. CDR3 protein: CASSGIYEQYF. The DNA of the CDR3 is TGCGCCAGCTCGGGGATCTACGAGCAGTACTTC.

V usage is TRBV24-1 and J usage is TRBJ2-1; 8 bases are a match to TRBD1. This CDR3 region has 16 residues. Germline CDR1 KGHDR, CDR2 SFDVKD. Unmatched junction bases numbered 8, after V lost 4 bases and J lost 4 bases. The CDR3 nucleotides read TGTGCCACCAGTGAAACCGGGACAGGCGATTACAATGAGCAGTTCTTC. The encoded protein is CATSETGTGDYNEQFF.

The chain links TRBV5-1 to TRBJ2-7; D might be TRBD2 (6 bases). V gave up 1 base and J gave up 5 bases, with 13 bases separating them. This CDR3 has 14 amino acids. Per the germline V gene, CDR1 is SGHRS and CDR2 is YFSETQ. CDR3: CASSLYSGGDEQYF. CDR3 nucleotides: TGCGCCAGCAGCTTGTACAGTGGCGGGGACGAGCAGTACTTC.

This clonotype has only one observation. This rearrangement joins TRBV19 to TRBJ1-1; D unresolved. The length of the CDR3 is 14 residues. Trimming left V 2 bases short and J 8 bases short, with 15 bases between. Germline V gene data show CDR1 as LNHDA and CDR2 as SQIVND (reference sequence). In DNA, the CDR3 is TGTGCCAGTAGTATACGGATGGAAGATTCGGAAGCTTTCTTT. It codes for CASSIRMEDSEAFF.

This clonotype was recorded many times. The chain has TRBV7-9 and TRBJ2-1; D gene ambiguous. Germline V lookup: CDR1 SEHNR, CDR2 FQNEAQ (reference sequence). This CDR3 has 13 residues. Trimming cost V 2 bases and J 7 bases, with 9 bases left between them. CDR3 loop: CASSLILGNEQFF. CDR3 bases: TGTGCCAGCAGCTTAATTCTGGGGAATGAGCAGTTCTTC.

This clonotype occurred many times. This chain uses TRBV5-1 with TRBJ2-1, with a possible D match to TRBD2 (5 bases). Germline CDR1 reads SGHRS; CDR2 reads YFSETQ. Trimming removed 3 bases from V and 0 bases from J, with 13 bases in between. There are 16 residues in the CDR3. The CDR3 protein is CASSYTSGSSYNEQFF. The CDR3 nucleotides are TGCGCCAGCAGCTACACGAGCGGAAGCTCCTACAATGAGCAGTTCTTC.

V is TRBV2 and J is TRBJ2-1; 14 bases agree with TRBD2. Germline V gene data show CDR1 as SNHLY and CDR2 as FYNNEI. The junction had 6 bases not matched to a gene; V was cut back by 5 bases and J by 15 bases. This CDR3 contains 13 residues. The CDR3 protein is CASSWGLAGDPFF. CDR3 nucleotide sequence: TGTGCCAGCAGTTGGGGACTAGCGGGAGATCCGTTCTTC. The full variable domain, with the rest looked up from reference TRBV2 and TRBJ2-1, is EPEVTQTPSHQVTQMGQEVILRCVPISNHLYFYWYRQILGQKVEFLVSFYNNEISEKSEIFDDQFSVERPDGSNFTLKIRSTKLEDSAMYFCASSWGLAGDPFFGPGTRLTVL.

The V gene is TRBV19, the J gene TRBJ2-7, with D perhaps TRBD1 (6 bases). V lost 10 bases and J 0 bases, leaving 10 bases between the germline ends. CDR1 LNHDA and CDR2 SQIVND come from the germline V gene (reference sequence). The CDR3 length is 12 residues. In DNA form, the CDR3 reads TGTGCCACCTCGGACAGCTCCTACGAGCAGTACTTC. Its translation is CATSDSSYEQYF.

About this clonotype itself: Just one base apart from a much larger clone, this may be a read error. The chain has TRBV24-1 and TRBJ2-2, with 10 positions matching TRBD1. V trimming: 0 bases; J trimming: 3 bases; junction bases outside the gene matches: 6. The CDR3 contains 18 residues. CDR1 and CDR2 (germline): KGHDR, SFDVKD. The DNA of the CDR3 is TGTGCCACCAGTGATTTGGGGAGCGGGACAGGGGACACCGGGGAGCTGTTTTTT. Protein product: CATSDLGSGTGDTGELFF.

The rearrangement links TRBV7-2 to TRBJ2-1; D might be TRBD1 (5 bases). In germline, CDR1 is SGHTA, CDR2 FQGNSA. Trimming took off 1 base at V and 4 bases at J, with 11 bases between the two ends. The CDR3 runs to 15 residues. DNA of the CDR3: TGTGCCAGCAGCTTAGAGGCAGGGCAATACAATGAGCAGTTCTTC. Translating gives CASSLEAGQYNEQFF.